This is a list of T cell receptor beta chains from one sample in a study of blood T cell repertoires in COVID-19. Libraries were prepared by immunoSEQ multiplex PCR; TCRdb keeps only in-frame clonotypes and omits some of them. The sample comprises about 270,000 clones, 82% of which are singletons, and 3.1% rests with the top ten. The sample taken for sequencing was peripheral blood. The origin of the receptors is a woman aged 18-29 years with acute or convalescent COVID-19. CDR3s include the opening cysteine and the closing phenylalanine or tryptophan. A D gene is named only where the DNA matches it firmly. The size entry is marked missing in some rows and otherwise reads once, few, many or a size class.

TRBV19	TRBJ2-5	.	.	TGTGCCAGTAGTATAATAGCGGCAGAAGAGACCCAGTACTTC	CASSIIAAEETQYF
TRBV27	TRBJ2-3	.	.	TGTGCCAGCAGCCCTCCCGGACTAATCGGGGGCACAGATACGCAGTATTTT	CASSPPGLIGGTDTQYF
TRBV5-6	TRBJ1-2	.	.	TGTGCCAGCAGCGCGGCCCCGTTCGGCTACACCTTC	CASSAAPFGYTF
TRBV11-3	TRBJ2-5	.	.	TGTGCCAGCAGCTCGGGAGAGACCCAGTACTTC	CASSSGETQYF
TRBV6-5	TRBJ2-5	.	TRBD2	TGTGCCAGCAGTTACTCGTCGGGAGGGGTCGAGACCCAGTACTTC	CASSYSSGGVETQYF
TRBV11-2	TRBJ1-2	.	TRBD1	TGTGCCAGCAGCCAATTGACAGGGGGCGAGGCCTATGGCTACACCTTC	CASSQLTGGEAYGYTF
TRBV7-3	TRBJ2-2	few	TRBD1	TGTGCCAGCAGCTTAACCCCAGGGGGAAACACCGGGGAGCTGTTTTTT	CASSLTPGGNTGELFF
TRBV11-2	TRBJ1-1	.	.	TGTGCCAGCAGCTTAGCTTACACTGAAGCTTTCTTT	CASSLAYTEAFF
TRBV27	TRBJ1-2	once	.	TGTGCCAGCAGTTTCCGGTTAGGAGGTGGCTACACCTTC	CASSFRLGGGYTF
TRBV27	TRBJ2-2	.	TRBD2	TGTGCCAGCAGTATACAACCGGGACTAGCGGAGCGAAACACCGGGGAGCTGTTTTTT	CASSIQPGLAERNTGELFF
TRBV13	TRBJ2-7	.	.	TGTGCCAGCAGCCCTACCTTCCCCGCCTCGGGACAAACCTACGAGCAGTACTTC	CASSPTFPASGQTYEQYF
TRBV25-1	TRBJ1-3	.	.	TGTGCCAGCAGTGAGGGCGGCGGGTTAGGAAACACCATATATTTT	CASSEGGGLGNTIYF
TRBV29-1	TRBJ2-3	once	.	TGCAGCGTTGCTGCTAGCGGCACAGATACGCAGTATTTT	CSVAASGTDTQYF
TRBV21-1	TRBJ1-2	.	.	TGTGCCAGCAGCAAAGCGGCTGAGAGGCGTACCAACTATGGCTACACCTTC	CASSKAAERRTNYGYTF
TRBV6-5	TRBJ2-5	once	TRBD1	TGTGCCAGCAGTTACTCGACCAGGACAGGGACCCAGTACTTC	CASSYSTRTGTQYF
TRBV28	TRBJ1-1	.	.	TGTGCCAGCACTACGGATCGTCGGGCGGGCACTGAAGCTTTCTTT	CASTTDRRAGTEAFF
TRBV5-6	TRBJ2-5	.	.	TGTGCCAGCAGCCGGGGAGGTCGCGAGGAGACCCAGTACTTC	CASSRGGREETQYF
TRBV11-2	TRBJ2-7	.	TRBD1	TGTGCCAGCAGCTCCTTTTTGCGTAGACAGGGATCCTACGAGCAGTACTTC	CASSSFLRRQGSYEQYF
TRBV7-9	TRBJ2-5	.	TRBD2	TGTGCCAGCCCCCCAACTAAAGCGGGAGCTGAGACCCAGTACTTC	CASPPTKAGAETQYF
TRBV3-1/TRBV3-2	TRBJ2-1	.	.	TGTGCCAGCAGCCAACTTTATGAGCAGTTCTTC	CASSQLYEQFF
TRBV5-6	TRBJ2-1	.	TRBD1	TGTGCCAGCAGCGGGGACAGGACAGGCGGCAATGAGCAGTTCTTC	CASSGDRTGGNEQFF
TRBV28	TRBJ2-7	.	.	TGTGCCAGCAGTTTACCGCAGGGCAGGTACGAGCAGTACTTC	CASSLPQGRYEQYF
TRBV28	TRBJ1-3	once	.	TGTGCCAGCAGTTTCCTACGGAGCTCTGGAAACACCATATATTTT	CASSFLRSSGNTIYF
TRBV2	TRBJ1-4	.	.	TGTGCCAGCCATGGCCTCAATGAAAAACTGTTTTTT	CASHGLNEKLFF
TRBV4-3	TRBJ2-7	once	.	TGCGCCAGCAGCCAAGACACCAGGGGCTACTACGAGCAGTACTTC	CASSQDTRGYYEQYF
TRBV27	TRBJ2-1	.	TRBD2	TGTGCCACCCAGACTAGCGGTCCCTACAATGAGCAGTTCTTC	CATQTSGPYNEQFF
TRBV24-1	TRBJ2-7	.	TRBD1	TGTGCCACCAGTGACCCCGGGACAGGGAACGAGCAGTACTTC	CATSDPGTGNEQYF
TRBV14	TRBJ2-1	many	TRBD1	TGTGCCAGCTACTCCGGGACAGGAGTTTACAATGAGCAGTTCTTC	CASYSGTGVYNEQFF
TRBV6-2/TRBV6-3	TRBJ2-7	few	TRBD1	TGTGCCAGCAGTTACTCGACAGGGGTTAGGTCCTACGAGCAGTACTTC	CASSYSTGVRSYEQYF
TRBV9	TRBJ2-1	.	.	TGTGCCAGCAGCGTAGAGACAGGTGCCTACAATGAGCAGTTCTTC	CASSVETGAYNEQFF
TRBV5-1	TRBJ1-1	.	TRBD1	TGCGCCAGCAGCCCGGGACAGTATGAAGCTTTCTTT	CASSPGQYEAFF
TRBV6-5	TRBJ2-7	once	TRBD1	TGTGCCAGCAGTTACGCCCGAACAGGGGGCTGGTACGAGCAGTACTTC	CASSYARTGGWYEQYF
TRBV5-6	TRBJ2-7	few	TRBD2	TGTGCCAGCAGCTTGGCGCTAGCGGGAGTAGACGAGCAGTACTTC	CASSLALAGVDEQYF
TRBV14	TRBJ2-7	.	.	TGTGCCAGCAGCCAATCAGGCGGCTGGGGCAGGGCGAACTACGAGCAGTACTTC	CASSQSGGWGRANYEQYF
TRBV24-1	TRBJ2-1	once	TRBD1	TGTGCCACCAGTGATTTGAGGGACAGGGGGGATGAGCAGTTCTTC	CATSDLRDRGDEQFF
TRBV18	TRBJ2-2	.	TRBD1	TGTGCCAGCTCACCGCCAGCTATGACGGGACAGCTCACCGGGGAGCTGTTTTTT	CASSPPAMTGQLTGELFF
TRBV5-6	TRBJ1-4	.	TRBD1	TGTGCCAGCAGCACCGACAGGGATAATGAAAAACTGTTTTTT	CASSTDRDNEKLFF
TRBV11-2	TRBJ1-1	.	.	TGTGCCAGCCTGAAGGAAAGGGGGACTGAAGCTTTCTTT	CASLKERGTEAFF
TRBV5-1	TRBJ1-1	.	.	TGCGCCAGCAGCTTGTTACAGAACACTGAAGCTTTCTTT	CASSLLQNTEAFF
TRBV7-2	TRBJ1-5	.	.	TGTGCCAGCAGCTTCCACCAGGTCCCCCGCAATCAGCCCCAGCATTTT	CASSFHQVPRNQPQHF
TRBV19	TRBJ2-7	once	.	TGTGCCAGTAGTATAGACCCCGGGATGGCCTACGAGCAGTACTTC	CASSIDPGMAYEQYF
TRBV19	TRBJ1-1	.	.	TGTGCCAGTAGGTTTGGGAGGAACACTGAAGCTTTCTTT	CASRFGRNTEAFF
TRBV2	TRBJ1-4	.	TRBD1	TGTGCCAGCAGGCCGGGACAGGGTGTTGAAAAACTGTTTTTT	CASRPGQGVEKLFF
TRBV19	TRBJ1-1	.	TRBD1	TGTGCCAGTAGTACGCACAGGGGGCAAGGGGCTGAAGCTTTCTTT	CASSTHRGQGAEAFF
TRBV5-6	TRBJ1-2	.	.	TGTGCCAGCAGCTTGGTCCCCTCTGCTAACTATGGCTACACCTTC	CASSLVPSANYGYTF
TRBV30	TRBJ1-2	.	TRBD1	TGTGCCTGGGCAGAGGGGGCTGGAGGCTACACCTTC	CAWAEGAGGYTF
TRBV10-3	TRBJ1-5	medium-sized	TRBD1	TGTGCCCTCGGGACAGGGGATAGCAATCAGCCCCAGCATTTT	CALGTGDSNQPQHF
TRBV19	TRBJ2-7	.	.	TGTGCCAGTAGTCTTAAGACCGGGACACCAAGGGCAGGCGAGCAGTACTTC	CASSLKTGTPRAGEQYF
TRBV3-1/TRBV3-2	TRBJ1-1	.	.	TGTGCCAGCAGGTCGCGGAGGGGACGACACACTGAAGCTTTCTTT	CASRSRRGRHTEAFF
TRBV11-2	TRBJ2-2	.	.	TGTGCCAGCTACTGGACAGACTCGAACACCGGGGAGCTGTTTTTT	CASYWTDSNTGELFF
TRBV6-5	TRBJ2-5	.	TRBD1	TGTGCCAGCAGCCCCGCCGGGACAGGGCCTGAGACCCAGTACTTC	CASSPAGTGPETQYF
TRBV6-5	TRBJ2-1	.	.	TGTGCCAGCAGTTACTCTCTCCCGGGAGAGAATGAGCAGTTCTTC	CASSYSLPGENEQFF
TRBV27	TRBJ2-5	.	.	TGTGCCAGCAGTTTATTGGGACGGGGGGCACTTGAGACCCAGTACTTC	CASSLLGRGALETQYF
TRBV5-6	TRBJ1-2	few	.	TGTGCCAGCAGCCCGGAGGGAAGAGCTAACTATGGCTACACCTTC	CASSPEGRANYGYTF
TRBV28	TRBJ2-3	once	.	TGTGCCAGCAGGGTGGGGGGGCTCGGCACAGATACGCAGTATTTT	CASRVGGLGTDTQYF
TRBV30	TRBJ1-5	.	.	TGTGCCTGGAGCGTACAGGACCAATACCAGCCCCAGCATTTT	CAWSVQDQYQPQHF
TRBV10-3	TRBJ2-1	once	.	TGTGCCATCAGCCCCAGGGGGGCCGACTCCTACAATGAGCAGTTCTTC	CAISPRGADSYNEQFF